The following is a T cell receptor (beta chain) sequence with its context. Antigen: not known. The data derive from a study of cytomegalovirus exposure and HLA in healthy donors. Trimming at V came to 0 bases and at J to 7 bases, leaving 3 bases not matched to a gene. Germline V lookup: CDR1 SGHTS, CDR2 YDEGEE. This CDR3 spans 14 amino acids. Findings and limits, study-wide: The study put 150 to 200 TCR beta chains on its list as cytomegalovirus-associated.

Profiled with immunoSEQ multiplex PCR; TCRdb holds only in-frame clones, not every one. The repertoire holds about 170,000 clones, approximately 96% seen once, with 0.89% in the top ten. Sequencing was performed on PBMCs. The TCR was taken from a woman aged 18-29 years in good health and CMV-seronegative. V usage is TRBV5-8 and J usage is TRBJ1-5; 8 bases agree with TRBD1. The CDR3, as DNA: TGTGCCAGCAGCTTGGTGGACAGGGCCCAGCCCCAGCATTTT. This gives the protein CASSLVDRAQPQHF. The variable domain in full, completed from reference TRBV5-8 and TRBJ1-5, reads EAGVTQSPTHLIKTRGQQATLRCSPISGHTSVYWYQQALGLGLQFLLWYDEGEERNRGNFPPRFSGRQFPNYSSELNVNALELEDSALYLCASSLVDRAQPQHFGDGTRLSIL.